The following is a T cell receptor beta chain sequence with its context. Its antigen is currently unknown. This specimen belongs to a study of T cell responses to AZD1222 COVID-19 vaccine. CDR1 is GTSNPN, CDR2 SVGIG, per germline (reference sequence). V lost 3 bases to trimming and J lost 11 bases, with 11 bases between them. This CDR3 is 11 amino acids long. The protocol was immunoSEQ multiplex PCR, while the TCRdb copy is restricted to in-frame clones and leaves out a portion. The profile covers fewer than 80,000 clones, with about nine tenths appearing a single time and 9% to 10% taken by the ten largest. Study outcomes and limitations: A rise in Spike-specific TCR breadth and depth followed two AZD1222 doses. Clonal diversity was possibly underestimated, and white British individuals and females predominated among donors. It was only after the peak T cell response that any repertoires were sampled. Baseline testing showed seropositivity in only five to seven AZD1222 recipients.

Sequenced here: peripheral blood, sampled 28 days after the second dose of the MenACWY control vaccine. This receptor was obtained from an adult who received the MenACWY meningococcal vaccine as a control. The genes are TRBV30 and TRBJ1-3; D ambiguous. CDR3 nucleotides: TGTGCCTGGAGCACTCTCCAGCCCATATATTTT. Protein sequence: CAWSTLQPIYF.